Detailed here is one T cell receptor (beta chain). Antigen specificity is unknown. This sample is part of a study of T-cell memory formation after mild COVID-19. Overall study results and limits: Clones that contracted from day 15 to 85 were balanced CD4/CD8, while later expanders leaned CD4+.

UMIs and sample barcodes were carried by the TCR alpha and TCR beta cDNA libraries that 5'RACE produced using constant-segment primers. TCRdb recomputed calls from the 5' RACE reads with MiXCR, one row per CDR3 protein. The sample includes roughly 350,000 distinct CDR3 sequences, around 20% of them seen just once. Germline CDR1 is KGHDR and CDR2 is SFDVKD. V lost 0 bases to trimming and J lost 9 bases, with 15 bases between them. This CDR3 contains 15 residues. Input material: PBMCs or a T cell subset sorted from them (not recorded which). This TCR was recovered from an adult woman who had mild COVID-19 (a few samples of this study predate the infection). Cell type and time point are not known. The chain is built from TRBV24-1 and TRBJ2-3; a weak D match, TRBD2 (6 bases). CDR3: CATSDLIEGGGTQYF. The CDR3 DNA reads TGTGCCACCAGTGATTTGATTGAGGGAGGAGGCACGCAGTATTTT.